The 20 T cell receptor beta chains below all came from one sample that was sequenced in a study of T cell responses to AZD1222 COVID-19 vaccine. Measured with immunoSEQ multiplex PCR; TCRdb has only the in-frame clones, and not every one. The sample has roughly 190,000 clones, roughly nine tenths seen once. The source was peripheral blood, collected 28 days after the second AZD1222 dose. The receptor set was obtained from an adult who received the AZD1222 COVID-19 vaccine.

The genes are TRBV4-2 and TRBJ1-4; 11 bases align to TRBD1. The CDR3 consists of 16 residues. V trimming: 4 bases; J trimming: 0 bases; junction bases outside the gene matches: 1. Germline V gene lookup returns CDR1 LGHNA and CDR2 YNFKEQ. The CDR3 sequence: CASSLGQGATNEKLFF. In DNA form, the CDR3 reads TGTGCCAGCAGCCTGGGACAGGGGGCAACTAATGAAAAACTGTTTTTT.

This clone has only one observation. This sequence joins TRBV11-2 and TRBJ2-5, with TRBD2 matching 14 bases. Germline CDR1 is SGHAT and CDR2 is FQNNGV. The V gene end was trimmed by 5 bases and the J gene end by 3 bases; junction bases not matched to a gene: 8. The CDR3 extends over 17 amino acids. The CDR3, as DNA: TGTGCCAGCAGCCTTTGGGCGACTAGCGGGAGGGAAGAGACCCAGTACTTC. This encodes CASSLWATSGREETQYF.

The rearrangement joins TRBV11-2 to TRBJ2-7, with 7 bases lining up with TRBD2. CDR1 is SGHAT and CDR2 is FQNNGV in the germline V gene. This CDR3 is built from 13 residues. V shed 3 bases and J 2 bases; nucleotides not matched to a gene: 1. CDR3 DNA: TGTGCCAGCAGCTTCGGGACTACCTACGAGCAGTACTTC. This translates into CASSFGTTYEQYF.

The gene calls are TRBV6-6 and TRBJ2-7, with D unresolved. V was pared by 6 bases and J by 0 bases, with 12 bases between. Germline V gene sequence: CDR1 MNHNY, CDR2 SVGAGI (reference sequence). This CDR3 has 14 amino acids. The CDR3 reads CASRGGVLSYEQYF. The DNA of the CDR3 is TGTGCCAGCAGGGGCGGAGTGCTCTCCTACGAGCAGTACTTC.

This clone has a single count. The chain uses TRBV13 and TRBJ2-7; 7 bases align to TRBD1. This CDR3 has 14 amino acids. Unmatched junction bases numbered 8, after V lost 5 bases and J lost 4 bases. CDR1 is PRHDT, CDR2 FYEKMQ, per germline (reference sequence). As DNA, the CDR3 is TGTGCCAGCAGCCGCAGACAGGGTTGGTACGAGCAGTACTTC. Translated, it gives CASSRRQGWYEQYF.

This chain links TRBV6-5 with TRBJ2-7; 10 nucleotides agree with TRBD2. Germline-derived CDR1 and CDR2 are MNHEY and SVGAGI. This CDR3 has 16 residues. The V gene end was trimmed by 4 bases and the J gene end by 3 bases; junction bases not matched to a gene: 9. In nucleotides, the CDR3 is TGTGCCAGCAGTTTCCGCAGGACTAGCGGAGTCTACGAGCAGTACTTC. Encoded protein: CASSFRRTSGVYEQYF.

The rearrangement links TRBV4-2 to TRBJ2-3; 9 bases are a match to TRBD2. Germline CDR1 LGHNA, CDR2 YNFKEQ. The V and J ends lost 1 base and 4 bases, in that order; junction bases with no gene match: 3. The CDR3 covers 15 residues. The CDR3: CASSQGRGGADTQYF. Here the CDR3 DNA reads TGTGCCAGCAGCCAAGGGCGGGGGGGCGCAGATACGCAGTATTTT.

The chain joins TRBV11-1 to TRBJ2-5; 12 bases match TRBD1. CDR1 and CDR2 (germline): SGHAT, FQDESV (reference sequence). The CDR3 has 15 amino acids. Trimming at V came to 5 bases and at J to 6 bases, leaving 7 bases not matched to a gene. The CDR3: CASSLGTGGVKTQYF. The CDR3 DNA follows: TGTGCCAGCAGCCTCGGGACAGGGGGCGTGAAGACCCAGTACTTC.

This chain joins TRBV5-1 and TRBJ2-7; 9 bases fit TRBD1. The germline V gene encodes CDR1 SGHRS and CDR2 YFSETQ. Trimming removed 4 bases from V and 6 bases from J; junction bases left unmatched: 2. The CDR3 has 12 residues. CDR3 sequence: CASSLDRGEQYF. The CDR3 DNA sequence: TGCGCCAGCAGCCTGGACAGGGGCGAGCAGTACTTC. Full variable domain (missing parts from reference TRBV5-1 and TRBJ2-7): KAGVTQTPRYLIKTRGQQVTLSCSPISGHRSVSWYQQTPGQGLQFLFEYFSETQRNKGNFPGRFSGRQFSNSRSEMNVSTLELGDSALYLCASSLDRGEQYFGPGTRLTVT.

The rearrangement joins TRBV27 to TRBJ1-1; 7 bases align to TRBD1. The V and J ends lost 4 bases and 3 bases, in that order; junction bases with no gene match: 5. Germline CDR1 is MNHEY and CDR2 is SMNVEV (reference sequence). This CDR3 has 14 amino acids. The DNA for the CDR3 is TGTGCCAGCAGTTCCGACAGGGCTGACACTGAAGCTTTCTTT. Its protein product is CASSSDRADTEAFF.

The V gene is TRBV11-1, the J gene TRBJ2-7, with 7 bases that match TRBD1. Trimming cost V 4 bases and J 6 bases; bases outside gene matches: 12. CDR3 size: 15 residues. CDR1 and CDR2 (germline): SGHAT, FQDESV (reference sequence). The CDR3 is CASSSRTGATREQYF. The DNA for the CDR3 is TGTGCCAGCAGCTCTCGAACAGGGGCCACCCGCGAGCAGTACTTC.

CDR3 coding DNA: TGTGCCAGCACCCTTAGATGGACAGATGGCTACACCTTC. As protein: CASTLRWTDGYTF. This chain connects TRBV12-3 or TRBV12-4 to TRBJ1-2, with a weak D call TRBD1 (6 bases). Trimming shortened V by 7 bases and J by 6 bases, and 15 bases separated the two germline ends. The CDR3 extends over 13 amino acids.

This clone was observed a single time. The chain combines TRBV7-3 with TRBJ2-2; D unclear. Trimming shortened V by 5 bases and J by 6 bases, and 10 bases separated the two germline ends. The V gene's germline CDR1 is SGHTA and CDR2 FQGTGA. The CDR3 loop spans 13 amino acids. The CDR3 coding sequence is TGTGCCAGCAGCGAGCTGGGGTCCGGGGAGCTGTTTTTT. Its translation: CASSELGSGELFF.

The chain uses TRBV5-4 and TRBJ1-1; no definite D call. V lost 4 bases and J lost 4, with 11 bases in between. This CDR3 spans 13 amino acids. Per the germline V gene, CDR1 is SGHNT and CDR2 is YYREEE (reference sequence). Written as DNA, the CDR3 is TGTGCCAGCAGCGGGCCCCCGGCCACTGAAGCTTTCTTT. Protein: CASSGPPATEAFF. The variable domain in full, completed from reference TRBV5-4 and TRBJ1-1, reads ETGVTQSPTHLIKTRGQQVTLRCSSQSGHNTVSWYQQALGQGPQFIFQYYREEENGRGNFPPRFSGLQFPNYSSELNVNALELDDSALYLCASSGPPATEAFFGQGTRLTVV.

The chain is built from TRBV5-4 and TRBJ2-7; 13 positions agree with TRBD2. Germline V gene lookup returns CDR1 SGHNT and CDR2 YYREEE (reference sequence). This CDR3 has 16 amino acids. J lost 2 bases, V lost 4 bases, and 6 bases had no gene match. The CDR3 spells CASSQPGTSGAYEQYF. The CDR3 DNA reads as TGTGCCAGCAGCCAACCAGGGACTAGCGGGGCCTACGAGCAGTACTTC.

The rearrangement joins TRBV11-2 to TRBJ2-5; the D gene could be TRBD1 or TRBD2 (6 bases each). Germline V lookup: CDR1 SGHAT, CDR2 FQNNGV. Trimming left V 6 bases short and J 5 bases short, with 13 bases between. The CDR3 loop spans 13 amino acids. The CDR3 DNA reads TGTGCCAGCAGGGGGGGCATCCGGGAGACCCAGTACTTC. This gives the protein CASRGGIRETQYF.

The J gene is TRBJ1-4, the V gene TRBV4-1, with a tentative D call TRBD1 (6 bases). V was clipped by 1 base and J by 7 bases, with 7 bases between them. This CDR3 spans 13 amino acids. Germline V gene data show CDR1 as MGHRA and CDR2 as YSYEKL. CDR3 loop: CASSQGGGEKLFF. CDR3 in DNA: TGCGCCAGCAGCCAAGGAGGGGGTGAAAAACTGTTTTTT.

V and J are TRBV5-4 and TRBJ2-5, with 7 bases fitting TRBD1. V gave up 0 bases and J gave up 4 bases; unmatched junction bases: 12. The length of the CDR3 is 17 residues. The germline V gene has CDR1 SGHNT and CDR2 YYREEE (reference sequence). The CDR3 DNA sequence: TGTGCCAGCAGCTTGGCCGTGAGGGGGCAAGGTCGAGAGACCCAGTACTTC. Its protein product is CASSLAVRGQGRETQYF.

The rearrangement links TRBV29-1 to TRBJ1-3; D unclear. CDR1 SQVTM and CDR2 ANQGSEA come from the germline V gene. The CDR3 contains 15 residues. Trimming left V 0 bases short and J 0 bases short, with 9 bases between. In DNA, the CDR3 is TGCAGCGTTGAAGATGACGGGAGCTCTGGAAACACCATATATTTT. It specifies CSVEDDGSSGNTIYF. The full variable domain, completed using reference TRBV29-1 and TRBJ1-3, is SAVISQKPSRDICQRGTSLTIQCQVDSQVTMMFWYRQQPGQSLTLIATANQGSEATYESGFVIDKFPISRPNLTFSTLTVSNMSPEDSSIYLCSVEDDGSSGNTIYFGEGSWLTVV.

This clone was counted a single time. The chain joins TRBV11-2 to TRBJ2-1; maybe TRBD2 (5 bases). CDR3 length: 15 residues. Trimming removed 7 bases at V and 0 bases at J, with 13 bases between. Looked up from germline, CDR1 is SGHAT and CDR2 is FQNNGV. The CDR3 nucleotides read TGTGCCAGCACTCTCTTAGCGAACTCCTACAATGAGCAGTTCTTC. Amino acids: CASTLLANSYNEQFF. Combining the CDR3 with reference TRBV11-2 and TRBJ2-1 gives the whole variable domain EAGVAQSPRYKIIEKRQSVAFWCNPISGHATLYWYQQILGQGPKLLIQFQNNGVVDDSQLPKDRFSAERLKGVDSTLKIQPAKLEDSAVYLCASTLLANSYNEQFFGPGTRLTVL.